This T cell receptor (beta chain) was sequenced during a study of shared clonotypes between healthy human individuals (dated by TCRdb to between 2020 and 2021). A note on the overall study: Two women and three men aged 18 to 49 years were included in the cohort. For each donor, CD4 naive and CD4 memory were each given three plates, CD8 naive was given two plates, and CD8 memory was given one plate. To estimate repertoire size and how much clonotypes are shared between individuals, the study performed deep sequencing of blood TCR repertoires from a handful of healthy adults. To increase sequencing depth and limit assay-specific biases, different laboratories used diverse techniques to prepare libraries and sequence TCR repertoires. Per donor, leukapheresis produced somewhere between about 0.9 and 9 billion PBMCs.

Spanning cysteine to phenylalanine, the CDR3 consists of 13 amino acids. This entry keeps only the CDR3 DNA: 39 bases, framed from base 1. CDR1 and CDR2 (ENHRY, SYGVKD) derive from the germline V gene. Trimming removed 3 bases from V and 6 bases from J, leaving 11 bases between the germline ends. Details on this clone: No cognate antigen has been identified for it. No base quality values were provided; no much bigger clone lies one nucleotide off.

Healthy HIV-negative adults with no recently reported acute infections or vaccinations were included as donors. Only Caucasian adults living in Nashville, Tennessee, USA were represented among the donors. Magnetic negative selection was used to enrich CD4+ T cells, after which naive cells were positively selected on CD45RA and the negative fraction became the memory subset. Blood was collected by leukapheresis, and PBMCs were isolated by Ficoll-Histopaque density gradient centrifugation and then cryopreserved in liquid nitrogen vapor phase. Purity and quantity of every magnetically sorted T cell population were checked by analytical flow cytometry. Genomic DNA was isolated from each sorted fraction and quantified by UV absorbance on a Nanodrop 2000c. Beyond this particular receptor, the publication reports: Roughly 5% of naive CD4, 3.5% of naive CD8, around 2.3% of memory CD4, and 0.35% to 0.4% of memory CD8 clonotypes were shared across several donors. Sampling was restricted to blood, and TCR repertoires in tissue are likely to differ from TCR repertoires in blood. Larger estimated clonotype richness was generally found for naive subsets than for memory subsets. The small number of donors limited the genetic and exposure-history diversity represented. Rarefaction of sorted-subset datasets indicated incomplete sequencing despite the large sequencing depth. Pairwise subsampling led to the expectation that sequencing depth would affect the degree of clonotype sharing among donors. Higher generation probabilities were observed for clonotypes shared by all four sorted-subset donors than for non-shared clonotypes.

Using the deep immunoSEQ assay, TCR CDR3 regions were amplified from genomic DNA by multiplex PCR. Extracted genomic DNA from each cell subset was spread evenly across all wells of several immunoSEQ 96-well plates, with each plate serving as a replicate. For sorted subsets, around 0.2 ug of genomic DNA, equivalent to around 31,000 T cell genomes, went into each replicate PCR. Purified libraries were measured with a Qubit 3.0 fluorometer, size-checked on a Bioanalyzer 2100, and measured again with the KAPA Library Quantification kit. Every immunoSEQ 96-well plate was sequenced on a separate single-read 150-cycle Illumina NextSeq 550 flow cell. The authors' analysis ran thus. Because the immunoSEQ output included only junctional sequences and no quality scores, the filtering could not be the same as the filtering used for full-length reads. Sequences were annotated with PyIR, a Python wrapper for IgBLAST v1.9, using IMGT germline references to assign V/J genes and CDR3. Reads were removed for weak V/J assignments (E-value above 1e-6), missing CDR3, stop codons, out-of-frame junctions, or ambiguous translated residues. A V3J clonotype was defined by an identical inferred V gene, J gene, and CDR3 amino acid sequence. The percentage overlap between two repertoires was calculated by dividing the number of shared unique clonotypes by the size of the smaller repertoire. Three approaches were used to assess repertoire richness: RTK rarefaction, the Chao1 estimator, and Recon v2.1 estimates of unobserved clonotypes. OLGA was used to compute generation probabilities for all TCRbeta clonotypes that the gDNA method yielded from a few donors. The source is immuneACCESS, and TCRdb retained only in-frame sequences with V and J called. Part of the clones is not carried over; for the studies checked, unresolved V genes explain less than half of this, and the remainder is unexplained. The V and J calls and clone size are taken from that table; D and trimming were inferred from the DNA. The sample yields 2,500,000 or so clones; approximately 94% were counted once. 0.14% of the sample rests with the top ten.

This chain is built from TRBV10-3 and TRBJ1-2; the D gene is not confidently resolved. The sample consisted of naive CD4+ T cells sorted from blood. In light of the paper, this sample's cell subset or site label describes: CD45RA+ positively selected. This TCR was recovered from a man between 18 and 35 years old in good health. The CDR3 here reads CAISDTSMHGYTF. At the DNA level, the sequence is TGTGCCATCAGTGACACGAGTATGCATGGCTACACCTTC.